Here is one T cell receptor (beta chain) with its context. Using immunoSEQ multiplex PCR, the repertoire was profiled, and TCRdb retains in-frame clones only, with some absent. Found here are 80,000 to 95,000 clones, 90% to 95% of them singletons; the top ten hold approximately 1%. The V end was cut by 0 bases, the J end by 0 bases, with 6 bases between. The CDR3 is 15 amino acids. Per germline, CDR1 SGDLS and CDR2 YYNGEE. The source of the sample is a study of T cell changes during pregnancy in multiple sclerosis. The chain links TRBV9 to TRBJ1-4, with D unresolved. The specimen comprised peripheral blood, sampled in the second trimester of pregnancy. This clonotype was obtained from a female donor with multiple sclerosis, enrolled in a pregnancy study. The CDR3 DNA reads as TGTGCCAGCAGCGTAGGGGCCGCAACTAATGAAAAACTGTTTTTT. This translates into CASSVGAATNEKLFF.